This TCR beta chain was found in a study of control samples from healthy donors and cancer patients. Germline V gene sequence: CDR1 MGHDK, CDR2 SYGVNS. The junction had 4 bases not matched to a gene; V was cut back by 5 bases and J by 8 bases. CDR3 length: 13 residues. The method was immunoSEQ multiplex PCR; TCRdb's version includes in-frame clones alone and lacks a portion of them. The sample lists some 130,000 clones, about nine tenths occurring once. The TCR was taken from a woman between 50 and 59 years old in good health. The sequencing input was blood. This chain joins TRBV25-1 and TRBJ2-1; 9 bases match TRBD1. The CDR3 DNA reads TGTGCCAGCAGTCCGGACAGGGGCGATGAGCAGTTCTTC. It translates to CASSPDRGDEQFF.